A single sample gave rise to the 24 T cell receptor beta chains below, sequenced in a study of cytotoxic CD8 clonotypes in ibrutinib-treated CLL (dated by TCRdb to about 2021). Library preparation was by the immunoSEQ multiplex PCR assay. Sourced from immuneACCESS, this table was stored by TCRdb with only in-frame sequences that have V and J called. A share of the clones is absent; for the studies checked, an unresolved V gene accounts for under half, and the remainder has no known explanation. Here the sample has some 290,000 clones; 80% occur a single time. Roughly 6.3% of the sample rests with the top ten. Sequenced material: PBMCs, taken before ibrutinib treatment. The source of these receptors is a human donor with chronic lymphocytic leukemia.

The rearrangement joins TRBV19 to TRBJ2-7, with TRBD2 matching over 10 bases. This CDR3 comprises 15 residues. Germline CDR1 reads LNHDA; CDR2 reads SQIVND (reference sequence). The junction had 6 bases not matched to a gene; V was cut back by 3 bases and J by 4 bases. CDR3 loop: CASSISSGSGYEQYF. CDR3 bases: TGTGCCAGTAGTATTTCTAGCGGGAGTGGTTACGAGCAGTACTTC. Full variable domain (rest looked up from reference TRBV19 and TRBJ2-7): DGGITQSPKYLFRKEGQNVTLSCEQNLNHDAMYWYRQDPGQGLRLIYYSQIVNDFQKGDIAEGYSVSREKKESFPLTVTSAQKNPTAFYLCASSISSGSGYEQYFGPGTRLTVT.

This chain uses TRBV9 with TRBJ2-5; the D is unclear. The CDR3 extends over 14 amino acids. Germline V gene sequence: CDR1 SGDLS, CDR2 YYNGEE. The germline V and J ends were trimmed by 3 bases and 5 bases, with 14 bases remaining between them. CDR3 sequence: CASSELTTWETQYF. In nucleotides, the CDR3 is TGTGCCAGCAGCGAGTTGACGACCTGGGAGACCCAGTACTTC.

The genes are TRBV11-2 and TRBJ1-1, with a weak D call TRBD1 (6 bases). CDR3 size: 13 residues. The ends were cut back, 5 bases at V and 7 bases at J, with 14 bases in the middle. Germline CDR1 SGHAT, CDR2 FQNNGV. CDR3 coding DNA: TGTGCCAGCAGCCAAGGGGGAAACCTTGAAGCTTTCTTT. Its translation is CASSQGGNLEAFF.

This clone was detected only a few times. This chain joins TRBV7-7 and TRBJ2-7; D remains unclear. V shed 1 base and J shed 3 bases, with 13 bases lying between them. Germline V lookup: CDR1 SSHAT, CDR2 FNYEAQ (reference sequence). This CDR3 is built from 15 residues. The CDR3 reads CASSLGLDSGYEQYF. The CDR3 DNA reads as TGTGCCAGCAGCTTAGGACTTGACTCGGGCTACGAGCAGTACTTC.

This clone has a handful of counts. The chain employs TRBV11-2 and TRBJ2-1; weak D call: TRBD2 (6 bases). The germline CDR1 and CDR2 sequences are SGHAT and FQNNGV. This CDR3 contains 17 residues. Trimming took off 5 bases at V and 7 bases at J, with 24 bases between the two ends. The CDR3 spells CASSVFNVGSPNNEQFF. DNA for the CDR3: TGTGCCAGCAGCGTATTCAATGTCGGGAGCCCCAATAATGAGCAGTTCTTC.

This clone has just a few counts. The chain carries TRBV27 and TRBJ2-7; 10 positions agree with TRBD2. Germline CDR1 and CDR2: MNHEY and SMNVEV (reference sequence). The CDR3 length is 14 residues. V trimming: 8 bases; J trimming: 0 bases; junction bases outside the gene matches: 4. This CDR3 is CASSTSGFSYEQYF. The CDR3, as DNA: TGTGCCAGCTCGACTAGCGGGTTCTCCTACGAGCAGTACTTC.

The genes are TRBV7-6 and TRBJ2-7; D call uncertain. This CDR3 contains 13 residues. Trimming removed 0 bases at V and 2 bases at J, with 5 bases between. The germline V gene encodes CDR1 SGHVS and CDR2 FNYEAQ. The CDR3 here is CASSLAWTYEQYF. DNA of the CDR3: TGTGCCAGCAGCTTAGCGTGGACCTACGAGCAGTACTTC.

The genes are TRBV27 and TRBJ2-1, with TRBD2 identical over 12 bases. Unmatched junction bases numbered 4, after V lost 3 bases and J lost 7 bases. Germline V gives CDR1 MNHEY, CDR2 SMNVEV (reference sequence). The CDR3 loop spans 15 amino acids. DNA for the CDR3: TGTGCCAGCAGTTTTACTAGCGGGAGGAAGAATGAGCAGTTCTTC. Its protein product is CASSFTSGRKNEQFF.

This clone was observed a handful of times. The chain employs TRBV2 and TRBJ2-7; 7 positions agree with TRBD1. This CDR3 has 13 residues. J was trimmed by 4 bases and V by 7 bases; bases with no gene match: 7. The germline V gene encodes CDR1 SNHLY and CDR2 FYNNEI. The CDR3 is CASKVTGSYEQYF. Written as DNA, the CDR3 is TGTGCCAGCAAGGTGACAGGGTCATACGAGCAGTACTTC.

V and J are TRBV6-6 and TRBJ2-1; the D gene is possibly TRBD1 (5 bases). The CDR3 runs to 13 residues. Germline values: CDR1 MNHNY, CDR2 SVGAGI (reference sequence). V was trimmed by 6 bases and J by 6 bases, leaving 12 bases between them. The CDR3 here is CASSLGLGNEQFF. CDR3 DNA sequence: TGTGCCAGCAGCTTGGGGCTCGGCAATGAGCAGTTCTTC.

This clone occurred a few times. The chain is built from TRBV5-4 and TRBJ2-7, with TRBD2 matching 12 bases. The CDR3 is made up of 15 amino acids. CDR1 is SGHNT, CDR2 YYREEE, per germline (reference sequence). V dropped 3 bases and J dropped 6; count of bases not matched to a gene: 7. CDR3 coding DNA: TGTGCCAGCAGCTCAGAGACTAGCGGGAGTCCCGAGCAGTACTTC. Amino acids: CASSSETSGSPEQYF. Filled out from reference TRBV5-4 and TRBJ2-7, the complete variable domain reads ETGVTQSPTHLIKTRGQQVTLRCSSQSGHNTVSWYQQALGQGPQFIFQYYREEENGRGNFPPRFSGLQFPNYSSELNVNALELDDSALYLCASSSETSGSPEQYFGPGTRLTVT.

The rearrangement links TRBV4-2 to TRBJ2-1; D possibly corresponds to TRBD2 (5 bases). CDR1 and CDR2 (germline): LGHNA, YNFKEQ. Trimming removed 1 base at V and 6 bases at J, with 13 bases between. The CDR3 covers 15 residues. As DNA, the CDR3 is TGTGCCAGCAGCCAAGGGTCACTAGATGGCAATGAGCAGTTCTTC. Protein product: CASSQGSLDGNEQFF.

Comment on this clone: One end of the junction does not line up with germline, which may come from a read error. The CDR3 sequence is CASSQGETQYF. The CDR3 nucleotides are TGTGCTAGCAGCCAAGGGGAGACCCAGTACTTC. This sequence joins TRBV7-7 and TRBJ2-5; D not certain. The CDR3 contains 11 residues. From germline, CDR1 is SSHAT and CDR2 FNYEAQ (reference sequence).

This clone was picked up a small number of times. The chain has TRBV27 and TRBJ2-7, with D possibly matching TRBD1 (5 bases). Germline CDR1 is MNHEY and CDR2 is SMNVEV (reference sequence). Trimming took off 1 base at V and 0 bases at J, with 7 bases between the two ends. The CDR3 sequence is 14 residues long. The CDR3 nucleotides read TGTGCCAGCAGTTTATACCAGGGCTCCTACGAGCAGTACTTC. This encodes CASSLYQGSYEQYF.

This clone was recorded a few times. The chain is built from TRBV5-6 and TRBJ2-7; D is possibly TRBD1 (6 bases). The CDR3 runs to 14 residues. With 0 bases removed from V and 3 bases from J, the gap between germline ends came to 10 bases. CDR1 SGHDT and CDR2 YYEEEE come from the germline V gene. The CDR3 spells CASSLAGQSYEQYF. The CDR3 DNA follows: TGTGCCAGCAGCTTGGCCGGACAGAGCTACGAGCAGTACTTC.

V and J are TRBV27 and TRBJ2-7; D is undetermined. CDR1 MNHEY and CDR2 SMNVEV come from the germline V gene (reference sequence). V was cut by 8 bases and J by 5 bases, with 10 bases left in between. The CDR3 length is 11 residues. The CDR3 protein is CASGRVHEQYF. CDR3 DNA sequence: TGTGCCAGCGGAAGGGTGCACGAGCAGTACTTC.

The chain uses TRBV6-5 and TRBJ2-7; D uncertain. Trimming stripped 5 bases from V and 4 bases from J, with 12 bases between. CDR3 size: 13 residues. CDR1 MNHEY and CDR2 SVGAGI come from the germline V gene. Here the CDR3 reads CASSQNWKYEQYF. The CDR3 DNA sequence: TGTGCCAGCAGTCAGAACTGGAAATACGAGCAGTACTTC.

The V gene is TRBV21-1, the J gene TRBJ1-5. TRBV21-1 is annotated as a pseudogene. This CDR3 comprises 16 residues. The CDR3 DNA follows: TGTGCCAGCAGCCCAGGAGGGCCGGGTGGCAATCAGCCCCAGCATTTT. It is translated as CASSPGGPGGNQPQHF.

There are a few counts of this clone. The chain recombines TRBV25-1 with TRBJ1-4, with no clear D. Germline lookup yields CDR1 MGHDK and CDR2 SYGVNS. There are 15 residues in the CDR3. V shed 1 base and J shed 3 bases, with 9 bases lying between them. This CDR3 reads CASSEWERANEKLFF. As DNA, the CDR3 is TGTGCCAGCAGTGAATGGGAACGGGCTAATGAAAAACTGTTTTTT.

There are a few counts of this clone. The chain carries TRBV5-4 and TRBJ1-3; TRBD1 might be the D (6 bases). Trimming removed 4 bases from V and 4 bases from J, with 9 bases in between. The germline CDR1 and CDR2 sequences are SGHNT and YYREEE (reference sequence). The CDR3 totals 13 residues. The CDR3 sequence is CASSPDRGNTIYF. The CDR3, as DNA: TGTGCCAGCAGCCCCGACAGGGGAAACACCATATATTTT.

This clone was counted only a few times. CDR3 region: CASSLVPRDETWKETQYF. CDR3 DNA: TGCGCCAGCAGCTTGGTTCCGCGGGACGAGACTTGGAAAGAGACCCAGTACTTC. The chain couples TRBV5-1 to TRBJ2-5, with TRBD2 as a possible D gene (6 bases). Looked up from germline, CDR1 is SGHRS and CDR2 is YFSETQ. The CDR3 is 18 residues long. The ends were cut back, 0 bases at V and 3 bases at J, with 21 bases in the middle.

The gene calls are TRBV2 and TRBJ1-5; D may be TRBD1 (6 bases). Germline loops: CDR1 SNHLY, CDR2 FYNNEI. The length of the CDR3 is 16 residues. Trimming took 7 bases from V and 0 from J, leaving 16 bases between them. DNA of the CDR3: TGTGCCAGCACCCAAGGGGGGCTACTTAGCAATCAGCCCCAGCATTTT. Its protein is CASTQGGLLSNQPQHF.

Here the CDR3 DNA reads TGTGCCAGCAGTTACTCGGATCGATACAATGAGCAGTTCTTC. Encoded protein: CASSYSDRYNEQFF. The chain uses TRBV6-6 and TRBJ2-1; D remains ambiguous. Germline CDR1 and CDR2: MNHNY and SVGAGI (reference sequence). Trimming removed 0 bases at V and 4 bases at J, with 7 bases between. The CDR3 runs to 14 residues.

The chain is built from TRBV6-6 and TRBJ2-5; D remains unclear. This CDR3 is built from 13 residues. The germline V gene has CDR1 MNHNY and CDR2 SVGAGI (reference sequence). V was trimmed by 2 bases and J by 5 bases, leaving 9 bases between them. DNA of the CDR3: TGTGCCAGCAGTTACCACCCGAGGGAGACCCAGTACTTC. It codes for CASSYHPRETQYF.